These T cell receptor beta chains were read from a single sample in a study of T cell repertoires in cytomegalovirus infection. TCRdb recomputed calls from the reads with MiXCR, one row per CDR3 protein. Of 300,000 or so distinct CDR3 sequences listed, about 23% were seen once; the top ten hold approximately 14%. The specimen was PBMCs. Every receptor here comes from a human donor in good health (CMV status not recorded). Some clones in this sample may be carry-over from other donors' samples. Each CDR3 is given with its conserved first and last residue. Fields, in order: V gene, D gene, clone size, J gene, CDR3 protein, CDR3 DNA. The D gene is left open where the match is weak. Only some rows state a clone size, as once, few, many or a class for expanded clones.

TRBV5-1	-	-	TRBJ1-5	CASSHDGNQPQHF	TGCGCCAGCAGTCATGACGGGAATCAGCCCCAGCATTTT
TRBV12-3/TRBV12-4	-	few	TRBJ1-4	CASSFTQGEKLFF	TGTGCCAGCAGTTTTACACAGGGAGAAAAACTGTTTTTT
TRBV28	-	-	TRBJ1-4	CASSPSPKNEKLFF	TGTGCCAGCAGTCCATCCCCGAAAAATGAAAAACTGTTTTTT
TRBV7-2	-	many	TRBJ2-7	CASSKGTNYEQYF	TGTGCCAGCAGCAAGGGGACAAACTACGAGCAGTACTTC
TRBV2	-	few	TRBJ2-2	CASSRTPWAGELFF	TGTGCCAGCAGTCGGACCCCCTGGGCCGGGGAGCTGTTTTTT
TRBV11-2	-	few	TRBJ2-1	CASSLTDNEQFF	TGTGCCAGCAGCTTAACAGACAATGAGCAGTTCTTC
TRBV28	-	-	TRBJ2-1	CASSPTGIYNEQFF	TGTGCCAGCAGTCCTACAGGGATCTACAATGAGCAGTTCTTC
TRBV2	-	-	TRBJ2-5	CASCVAQETQYF	TGTGCCAGCTGCGTCGCACAAGAGACCCAGTACTTC
TRBV7-2	TRBD2	many	TRBJ2-5	CASSKRLAAQETQYF	TGTGCCAGCAGCAAAAGACTAGCGGCCCAAGAGACCCAGTACTTC
TRBV7-2	TRBD1	many	TRBJ2-1	CASSLGAGGSYNEQFF	TGTGCCAGCAGCTTAGGGGCAGGGGGCTCCTACAATGAGCAGTTCTTC
TRBV7-8	TRBD2	many	TRBJ2-1	CASSSQREGEQFF	TGTGCCAGCAGCAGCCAGCGGGAGGGGGAGCAGTTCTTC
TRBV2	-	few	TRBJ2-5	CASTYSQETQYF	TGTGCCAGCACGTACAGCCAAGAGACCCAGTACTTC
TRBV7-2	-	many	TRBJ1-1	CASSPFRVEAFF	TGTGCCAGCAGCCCGTTCAGGGTTGAAGCTTTCTTT
TRBV11-2	-	-	TRBJ1-4	CASSLDGNGEKLFF	TGTGCCAGCAGCTTAGATGGGAATGGGGAAAAACTGTTTTTT
TRBV7-2	-	many	TRBJ2-3	CASSLARDDTQYF	TGTGCCAGCAGCTTAGCTCGGGACGATACGCAGTATTTT
TRBV24-1	-	-	TRBJ2-3	CATSDVPRGLTSTDTQYF	TGTGCCACCAGTGATGTACCAAGGGGTCTTACTAGCACAGATACGCAGTATTTT
TRBV7-6	TRBD2	few	TRBJ2-2	CASSPAGGAVTGELFF	TGTGCCAGCAGCCCGGCGGGGGGGGCGGTCACCGGGGAGCTGTTTTTT
TRBV7-2	TRBD2	many	TRBJ2-7	CASSFLSGSRVGEQYF	TGTGCCAGCAGCTTTCTCAGCGGGAGTCGGGTCGGAGAGCAGTACTTC
TRBV6-2/TRBV6-3	TRBD2	few	TRBJ2-7	CASSTDGGSSYEQYF	TGTGCCAGCAGTACCGACGGGGGGTCCTCCTACGAGCAGTACTTC
TRBV20-1	-	once	TRBJ2-6	CSARDRESSGANVLTF	TGCAGTGCTAGAGATCGGGAGAGCTCTGGGGCCAACGTCCTGACTTTC
TRBV7-2	-	many	TRBJ2-1	CASSSEIGPSGEQFF	TGTGCCAGCAGCTCGGAAATAGGGCCAAGCGGCGAGCAGTTCTTC
TRBV7-2	-	few	TRBJ2-3	CASWQGGADTQYF	TGTGCCAGCTGGCAGGGTGGAGCAGATACGCAGTATTTT
TRBV7-2	-	-	TRBJ1-5	CASSQGGYQPQHF	TGTGCCAGCAGCCAAGGGGGGTATCAGCCCCAGCATTTT
TRBV6-1	-	few	TRBJ1-2	CASSRRGAEVGEGYTF	TGTGCCAGCAGTCGACGGGGGGCGGAGGTTGGGGAGGGCTACACCTTC
TRBV11-2	-	few	TRBJ2-3	CASSLDGGRDTQYF	TGTGCCAGCAGCTTAGATGGGGGGAGAGATACGCAGTATTTT
TRBV29-1	TRBD1	-	TRBJ2-1	CSVEGGQGANEQFF	TGCAGCGTTGAAGGGGGACAGGGGGCGAATGAGCAGTTCTTC
TRBV10-3	-	-	TRBJ1-1	CAISSQGPTEAFF	TGTGCCATCAGTTCACAGGGACCCACTGAAGCTTTCTTT